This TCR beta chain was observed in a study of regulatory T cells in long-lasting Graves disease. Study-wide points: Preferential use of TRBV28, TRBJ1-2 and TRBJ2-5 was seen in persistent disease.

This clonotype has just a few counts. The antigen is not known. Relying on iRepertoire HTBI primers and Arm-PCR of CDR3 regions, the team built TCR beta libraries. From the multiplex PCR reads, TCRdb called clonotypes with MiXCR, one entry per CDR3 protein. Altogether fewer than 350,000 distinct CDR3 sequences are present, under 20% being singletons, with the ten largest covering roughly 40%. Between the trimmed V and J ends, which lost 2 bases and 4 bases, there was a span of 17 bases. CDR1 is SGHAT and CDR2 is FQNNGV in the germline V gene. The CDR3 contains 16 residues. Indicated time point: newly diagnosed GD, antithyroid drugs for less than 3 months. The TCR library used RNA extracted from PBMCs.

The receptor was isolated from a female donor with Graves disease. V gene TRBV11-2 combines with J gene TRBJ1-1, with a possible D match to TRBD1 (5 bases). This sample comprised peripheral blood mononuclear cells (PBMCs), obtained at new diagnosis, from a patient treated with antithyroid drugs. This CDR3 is CASSLKMNQDTTEAFF. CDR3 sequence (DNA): TGTGCCAGCAGCTTAAAAATGAATCAGGACACCACTGAAGCTTTCTTT.